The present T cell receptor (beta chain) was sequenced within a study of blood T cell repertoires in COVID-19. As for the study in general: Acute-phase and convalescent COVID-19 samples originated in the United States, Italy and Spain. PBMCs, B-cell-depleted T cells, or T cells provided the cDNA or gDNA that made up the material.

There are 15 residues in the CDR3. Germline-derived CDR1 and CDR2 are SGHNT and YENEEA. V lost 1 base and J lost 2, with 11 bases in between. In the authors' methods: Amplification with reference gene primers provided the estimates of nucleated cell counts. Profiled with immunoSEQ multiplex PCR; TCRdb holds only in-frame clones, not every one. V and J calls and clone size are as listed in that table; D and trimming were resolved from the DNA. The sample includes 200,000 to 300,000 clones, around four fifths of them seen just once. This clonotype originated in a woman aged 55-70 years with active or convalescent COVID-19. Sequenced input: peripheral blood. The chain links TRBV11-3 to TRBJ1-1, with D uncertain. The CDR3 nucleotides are TGTGCCAGCAGCTTAGGTGGGCCGGTTAACACTGAAGCTTTCTTT. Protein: CASSLGGPVNTEAFF.